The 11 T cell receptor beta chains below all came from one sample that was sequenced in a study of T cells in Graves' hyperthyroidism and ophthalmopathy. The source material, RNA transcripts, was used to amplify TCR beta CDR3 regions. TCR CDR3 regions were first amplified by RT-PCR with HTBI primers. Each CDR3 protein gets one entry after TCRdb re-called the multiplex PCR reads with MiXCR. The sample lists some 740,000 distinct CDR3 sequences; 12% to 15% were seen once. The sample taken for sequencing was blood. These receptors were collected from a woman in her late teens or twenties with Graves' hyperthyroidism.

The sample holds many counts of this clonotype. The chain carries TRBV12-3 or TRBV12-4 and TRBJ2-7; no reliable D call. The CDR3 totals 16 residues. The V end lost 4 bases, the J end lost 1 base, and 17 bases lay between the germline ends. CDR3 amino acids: CASSSMGSGWSYEQYF. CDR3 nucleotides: TGTGCCAGCAGTTCGATGGGCTCGGGTTGGTCCTACGAGCAGTACTTC.

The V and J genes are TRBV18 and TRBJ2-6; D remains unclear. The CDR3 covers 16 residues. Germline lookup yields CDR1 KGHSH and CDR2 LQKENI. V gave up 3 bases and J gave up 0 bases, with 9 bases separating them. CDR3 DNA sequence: TGTGCCAGCTCACCCTCGACCCTCTCTGGGGCCAACGTCCTGACTTTC. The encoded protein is CASSPSTLSGANVLTF.

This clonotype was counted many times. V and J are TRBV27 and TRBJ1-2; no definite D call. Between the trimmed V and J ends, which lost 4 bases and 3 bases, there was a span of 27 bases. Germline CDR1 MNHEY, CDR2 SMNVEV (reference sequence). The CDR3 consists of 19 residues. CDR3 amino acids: CASSSHQIYRREDYYGYTF. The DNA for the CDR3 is TGTGCCAGCAGTTCCCACCAAATATATAGGAGGGAAGACTACTATGGCTACACCTTC.

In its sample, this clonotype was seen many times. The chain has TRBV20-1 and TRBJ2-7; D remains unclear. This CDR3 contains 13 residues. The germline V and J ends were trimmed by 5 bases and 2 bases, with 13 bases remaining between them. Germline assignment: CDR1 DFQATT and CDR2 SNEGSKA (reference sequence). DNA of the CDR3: TGCAGTGCTTGTTCGCTAGAAGCCTACGAGCAGTACTTC. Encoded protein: CSACSLEAYEQYF.

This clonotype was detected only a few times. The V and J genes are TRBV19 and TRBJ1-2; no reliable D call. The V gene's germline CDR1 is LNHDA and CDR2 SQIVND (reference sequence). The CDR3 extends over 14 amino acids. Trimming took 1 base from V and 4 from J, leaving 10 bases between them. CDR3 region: CASSIARRSYGYTF. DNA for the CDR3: TGTGCCAGTAGTATAGCTCGGAGAAGCTATGGCTACACCTTC.

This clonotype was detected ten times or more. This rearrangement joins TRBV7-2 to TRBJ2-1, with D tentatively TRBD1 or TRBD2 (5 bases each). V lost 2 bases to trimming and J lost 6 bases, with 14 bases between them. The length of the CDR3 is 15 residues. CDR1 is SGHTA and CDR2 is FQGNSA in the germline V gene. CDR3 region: CASSLRGPTGNEQFF. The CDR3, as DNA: TGTGCCAGCAGCTTAAGAGGGCCCACAGGCAATGAGCAGTTCTTC. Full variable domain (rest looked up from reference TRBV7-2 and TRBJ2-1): GAGVSQSPSNKVTEKGKDVELRCDPISGHTALYWYRQSLGQGLEFLIYFQGNSAPDKSGLPSDRFSAERTGGSVSTLTIQRTQQEDSAVYLCASSLRGPTGNEQFFGPGTRLTVL.

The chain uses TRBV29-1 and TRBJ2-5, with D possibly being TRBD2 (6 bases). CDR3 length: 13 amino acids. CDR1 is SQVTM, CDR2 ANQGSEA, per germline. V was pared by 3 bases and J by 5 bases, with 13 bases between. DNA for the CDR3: TGCAGCGTTGAGTTGTTGGGGGGTGAGACCCAGTACTTC. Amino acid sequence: CSVELLGGETQYF.

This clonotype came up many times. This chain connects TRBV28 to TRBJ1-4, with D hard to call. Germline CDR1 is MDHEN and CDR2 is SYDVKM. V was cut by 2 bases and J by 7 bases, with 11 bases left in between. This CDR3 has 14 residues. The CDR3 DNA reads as TGTGCCAGCAGTTTAGCAGCTTTTAGTGAAAAACTGTTTTTT. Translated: CASSLAAFSEKLFF.

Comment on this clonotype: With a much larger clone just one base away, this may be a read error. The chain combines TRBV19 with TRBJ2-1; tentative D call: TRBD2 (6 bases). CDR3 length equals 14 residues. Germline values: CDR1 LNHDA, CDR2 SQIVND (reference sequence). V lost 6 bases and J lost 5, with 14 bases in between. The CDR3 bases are TGTGCCAGTAGAAAGGCTGGGGGGAACAATGAGCAGTTCTTC. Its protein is CASRKAGGNNEQFF.

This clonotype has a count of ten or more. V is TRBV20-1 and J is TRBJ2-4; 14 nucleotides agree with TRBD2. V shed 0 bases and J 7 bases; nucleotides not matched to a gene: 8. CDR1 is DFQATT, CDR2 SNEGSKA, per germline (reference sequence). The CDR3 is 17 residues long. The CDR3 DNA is TGCAGTGCTAGAGATTCCCCCGGACTAGCGGGAGGCAACATTCAGTACTTC. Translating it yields CSARDSPGLAGGNIQYF.

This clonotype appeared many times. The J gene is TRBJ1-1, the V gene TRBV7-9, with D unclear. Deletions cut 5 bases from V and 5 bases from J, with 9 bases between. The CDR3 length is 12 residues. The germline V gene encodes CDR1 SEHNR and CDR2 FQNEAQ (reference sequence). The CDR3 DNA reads TGTGCCAGCAGCCCGCGGGAAACTGAAGCTTTCTTT. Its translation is CASSPRETEAFF. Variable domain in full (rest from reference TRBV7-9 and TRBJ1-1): DTGVSQNPRHKITKRGQNVTFRCDPISEHNRLYWYRQTLGQGPEFLTYFQNEAQLEKSRLLSDRFSAERPKGSFSTLEIQRTEQGDSAMYLCASSPRETEAFFGQGTRLTVV.